This TCR beta chain emerged from a study of CD8+ T cells in alopecia areata. Sample treatment: oral pan-JAK inhibitor, 5-10 mg twice daily. General study results and limits: Among patients, TCR sharing was less clear than in mice, a difference possibly due in part to HLA diversity in the patient population. Affected scalp, especially in alopecia totalis/universalis, had a higher clonality than normal scalp did.

Regarding this clone: Its antigen is unknown.

cDNA reverse transcribed from extracted RNA served as the sequencing template. Assay: immunoSEQ multiplex PCR; the TCRdb copy retains only in-frame clones and omits some. Here the sample spans around 300,000 clones, 60% being singletons. V shed 0 bases, J shed 5 bases, and the junction held 4 bases outside the gene matches. The length of the CDR3 is 16 residues. Germline lookup yields CDR1 SGHRS and CDR2 YFSETQ. This chain links TRBV5-1 with TRBJ1-6; 8 bases match TRBD1. The source was CD4+ T cells sorted from blood, collected around week 54, from a patient treated with tofacitinib. This sequence originates from a human donor with alopecia areata. CDR3 amino acids: CASSLGWDRNNSPLHF. CDR3 nucleotides: TGCGCCAGCAGCTTGGGCTGGGACAGGAATAATTCACCCCTCCACTTT.